Sequencing of this TCR beta chain was carried out in a study of blood T cell repertoires in COVID-19. Clones were read by immunoSEQ multiplex PCR, and TCRdb kept only the in-frame ones, dropping some. Here the sample spans 250,000 to 350,000 clones, roughly 80% being singletons. In germline, CDR1 is SSHAT, CDR2 FNYEAQ (reference sequence). The CDR3 contains 15 residues. Between the trimmed V and J ends, which lost 2 bases and 4 bases, there was a span of 12 bases. This chain uses TRBV7-7 with TRBJ1-3; D remains ambiguous. Specimen: peripheral blood. The TCR was taken from a person aged 65 to 79 with COVID-19, enrolled during active disease. This CDR3 reads CASSLSPGPGNTIYF. The CDR3 coding sequence is TGTGCCAGCAGCTTAAGTCCCGGTCCCGGAAACACCATATATTTT.